This T cell receptor beta chain originates from a study of post-analysis software for immune sequencing data. For the study at large: Disease courses included relapsing-remitting, secondary progressive and progressive-relapsing multiple sclerosis.

The study, taken as a whole, reports: Elevated frequency relative to controls characterized roughly 5 TRBV segments in patients, TRBV5-6, TRBV5-1 and TRBV20-1 among them.

Unique molecular identifiers were carried by the TCR beta cDNA libraries. TCRdb reprocessed the PCR reads with MiXCR, giving one entry per CDR3 protein. The sample yields hundreds of thousands of distinct CDR3 sequences, approximately 42% seen once. With V trimmed by 1 base and J by 0 bases, 0 bases remained unmatched. Germline values: CDR1 DFQATT, CDR2 SNEGSKA (reference sequence). The CDR3 extends over 14 amino acids. Concerning this clonotype: The target antigen is unknown.

The sequenced material came from blood. The chain carries TRBV20-1 and TRBJ2-5; 9 nucleotides match TRBD2. This sequence originates from a girl aged 2-9 years with multiple sclerosis. CDR3 coding DNA: TGCAGTGCTAGAGGACTAGCGGACCAAGAGACCCAGTACTTC. Protein sequence: CSARGLADQETQYF.